The TCR beta chain under discussion was sequenced for a study of shared clonotypes between healthy human individuals. Study at large: In total, the donors were a couple of women and a few men aged 18 to 49.

Trimming at V came to 3 bases and at J to 9 bases, leaving 11 bases not matched to a gene. Germline assignment: CDR1 SGHVS and CDR2 FQNEAQ. The CDR3 consists of 16 residues. CD45RO-negative CD8 cells positively selected for CCR7 made up the naive population, which excluded terminally differentiated effector memory CD45RA+ cells. This clone was recorded once. The material for each subset, its genomic DNA, was split evenly across several immunoSEQ plates. Only in-frame clones appear in the TCRdb table, and some are missing; sequencing was by immunoSEQ multiplex PCR. The sample shows about 2.1 million clones, 93% of them seen only once.

Sequencing was performed on naive CD8+ T cells from PBMCs. The origin of this receptor is a man aged 18 to 29 in good health. Some clones in this sample may be carry-over from other donors' samples. V is TRBV7-8 and J is TRBJ2-2, with TRBD1 identical over 9 bases. Here the CDR3 DNA reads TGTGCCAGCAGCTTGACCGGGACAGGGCTGCACCGGGAGCTGTTTTTT. It yields the protein CASSLTGTGLHRELFF.